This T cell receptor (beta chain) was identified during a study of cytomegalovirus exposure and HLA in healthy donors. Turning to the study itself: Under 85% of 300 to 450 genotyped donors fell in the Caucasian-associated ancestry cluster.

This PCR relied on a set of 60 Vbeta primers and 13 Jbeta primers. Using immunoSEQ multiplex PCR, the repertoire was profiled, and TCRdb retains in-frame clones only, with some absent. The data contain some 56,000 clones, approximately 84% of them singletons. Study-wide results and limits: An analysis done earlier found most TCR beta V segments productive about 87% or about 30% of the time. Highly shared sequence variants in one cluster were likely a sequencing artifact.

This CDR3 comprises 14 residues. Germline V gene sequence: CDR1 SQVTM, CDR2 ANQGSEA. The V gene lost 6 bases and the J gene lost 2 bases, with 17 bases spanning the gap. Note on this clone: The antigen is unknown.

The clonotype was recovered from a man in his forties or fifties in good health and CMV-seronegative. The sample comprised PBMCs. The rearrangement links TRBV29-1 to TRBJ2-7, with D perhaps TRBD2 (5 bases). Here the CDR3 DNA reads TGCAGCGTCAGAGGGCCAGGATCAACCTACGAGCAGTACTTC. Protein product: CSVRGPGSTYEQYF.